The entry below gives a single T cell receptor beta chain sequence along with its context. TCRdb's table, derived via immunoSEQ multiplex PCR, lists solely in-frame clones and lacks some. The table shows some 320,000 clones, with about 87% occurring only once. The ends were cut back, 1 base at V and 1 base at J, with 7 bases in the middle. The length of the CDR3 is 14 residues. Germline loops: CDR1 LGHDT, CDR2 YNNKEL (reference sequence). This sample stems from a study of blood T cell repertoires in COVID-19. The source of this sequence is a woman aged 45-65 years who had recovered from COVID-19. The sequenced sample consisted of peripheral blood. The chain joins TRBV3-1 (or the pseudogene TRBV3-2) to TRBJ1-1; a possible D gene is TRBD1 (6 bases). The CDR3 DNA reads TGTGCCAGCAGCCAAGTAGGGGGGAACACTGAAGCTTTCTTT. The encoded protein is CASSQVGGNTEAFF.